This T cell receptor beta chain was sequenced for a study of T cells in localized non-small cell lung cancer. Comments on this clone: No antigen is known for it.

Regarding the study as a whole: Higher T cell density in the blood was associated with longer overall survival, whereas higher adjacent-lung clonality associated with shorter survival. Across samples, adjacent lung featured a median roughly 62 of the top 100 tumor clones. In uninvolved adjacent lung, T cell clonality reached its highest value, exceeding tumor.

Germline-derived CDR1 and CDR2 are MNHEY and SVGAGI. The CDR3 has 12 amino acids. Trimming took 4 bases from V and 5 from J, leaving 8 bases between them. TCRdb keeps only in-frame clones here, not all; method: immunoSEQ multiplex PCR. The sample has 90,000 to 95,000 clones, roughly 91% seen once. Here the sequenced sample was PBMCs, taken before any cancer treatment. The chain couples TRBV6-5 to TRBJ1-1; the D is unclear. The TCR was taken from a woman aged 35-70 years with stage II squamous cell lung carcinoma. Here the CDR3 DNA reads TGTGCCAGCAGTTCCCTCACAACTGAAGCTTTCTTT. It is translated as CASSSLTTEAFF.